The 31 T cell receptor beta chains below come from one sample, sequenced in a study of T cells after yellow fever vaccination. MiXCR was run by TCRdb on the 5' RACE reads, yielding one entry per CDR3 protein. This sample yields some 320,000 distinct CDR3 sequences, of which roughly 4% are seen a single time; just under 25% belongs to the top ten. The sequencing here drew on PBMCs, taken 5 days after the yellow fever booster vaccination. The source of these receptors is a man aged 18 to 29 who received the YFV17D yellow fever vaccine.

The V and J genes are TRBV12-3 or TRBV12-4 and TRBJ2-6; TRBD2 matches at 9 bases. With 6 bases clipped from V and 2 bases from J, the junction kept 8 bases outside the gene matches. CDR3 length: 17 residues. The CDR3 bases are TGTGCCAGCAGGGGGGCTAGCGGGGTAACTGGGGCCAACGTCCTGACTTTC. It encodes CASRGASGVTGANVLTF.

The chain has TRBV11-2 and TRBJ1-2, with D perhaps TRBD1 (6 bases). CDR3 size: 15 residues. Trimming pared 7 bases from V and 9 bases from J, leaving 24 bases between. CDR1 is SGHAT, CDR2 FQNNGV, per germline. CDR3 region: CASTRRGHAVGRYTF. CDR3 nucleotides: TGTGCCAGCACTCGCCGGGGACACGCCGTCGGGCGCTACACCTTC.

This clonotype was found a few times. The J gene is TRBJ1-2, the V gene TRBV20-1, with D possibly TRBD1 on 5 matching bases. CDR1 is DFQATT and CDR2 is SNEGSKA in the germline V gene (reference sequence). V was pared by 1 base and J by 8 bases, with 17 bases between. CDR3 length: 14 residues. The chain's CDR3 is CSARARGPAGGYTF. Written as DNA, the CDR3 is TGCAGTGCTAGAGCACGGGGCCCAGCCGGAGGCTACACCTTC.

Here the CDR3 DNA reads TGTGCCAGCAGTCCCGGGGACAGGAACTACGAGCAGTACGTC. Its protein is CASSPGDRNYEQYV. V and J are TRBV28 and TRBJ2-7, with 8 nucleotides matching TRBD1. The CDR3 sequence is 14 residues long. The V segment lost 5 bases and the J segment 3 bases; nucleotides outside the gene matches: 6. Germline values: CDR1 MDHEN, CDR2 SYDVKM.

This clonotype was observed at least ten times. The chain joins TRBV6-2 or TRBV6-3 to TRBJ1-1; possibly TRBD1 for D (5 bases). The CDR3 spans 12 residues. Per germline, CDR1 MNHEY and CDR2 SVGEGT. V lost 4 bases and J lost 12, with 15 bases in between. CDR3 residues: CASSWGPDSSFF. For the CDR3, the DNA is TGTGCCAGCAGTTGGGGACCGGACTCGTCTTTCTTT.

This clonotype showed up just a few times. This chain links TRBV5-1 with TRBJ2-1; a possible D gene is TRBD2 (6 bases). V lost 4 bases and J lost 2, with 19 bases in between. The V gene's germline CDR1 is SGHRS and CDR2 YFSETQ. This CDR3 is built from 17 residues. In DNA form, the CDR3 reads TGCGCCAGCAGCGGGGGGTCTGTCCCGCCAACCTACAATGAGCAGTTCTTC. Protein product: CASSGGSVPPTYNEQFF.

The chain combines TRBV28 with TRBJ1-5; no clear D gene. CDR1 and CDR2 from the germline V gene are MDHEN and SYDVKM. V lost 6 bases to trimming and J lost 4 bases, with 19 bases between them. This CDR3 comprises 16 residues. CDR3 bases: TGTGCCAGCAGGGCCCCCCGTGGCGGGGTTAATCAGCCCCAGCATTTT. It is translated as CASRAPRGGVNQPQHF.

A few counts support this clonotype. The chain has TRBV6-2 or TRBV6-3 and TRBJ1-2; possibly TRBD1 for D (5 bases). Looked up from germline, CDR1 is MNHEY and CDR2 is SVGEGT. Trimming stripped 3 bases from V and 4 bases from J, with 9 bases between. The CDR3 contains 13 residues. CDR3 loop: CASSYPGLYGYTF. In DNA form, the CDR3 reads TGTGCCAGCAGTTATCCGGGGCTCTATGGCTACACCTTC.

This clonotype was seen a few times. The chain recombines TRBV15 with TRBJ1-4, with D possibly matching TRBD1 (5 bases). The germline CDR1 and CDR2 sequences are LNHNV and YYDKDF (reference sequence). The CDR3 has 14 amino acids. The ends were cut back, 11 bases at V and 8 bases at J, with 21 bases in the middle. CDR3 nucleotide sequence: TGTGCCTCAGCTGAAGGGACCTCATGGGAAAAACTGTTTTTT. Translating it yields CASAEGTSWEKLFF.

This clonotype has at least ten counts. The rearrangement links TRBV6-6 to TRBJ1-6, with 10 positions matching TRBD1. V shed 3 bases and J 10 bases; nucleotides not matched to a gene: 6. In germline, CDR1 is MNHNY, CDR2 SVGAGI (reference sequence). The CDR3 is made up of 15 amino acids. CDR3 coding DNA: TGTGCCAGCAGTTATTATGGGACAGGGGAATCACCCCTCCACTTT. Its protein product is CASSYYGTGESPLHF.

Many counts were recorded for this clonotype. The V gene is TRBV4-1, the J gene TRBJ2-7, with no clear D. Germline lookup yields CDR1 MGHRA and CDR2 YSYEKL. CDR3 length equals 13 residues. Trimming removed 4 bases at V and 4 bases at J, with 11 bases between. The CDR3 bases are TGCGCCAGCAGCCCCCCGGCCGGGTACGAGCAGTACTTC. Amino acids: CASSPPAGYEQYF.

This clonotype has only a few counts. The V call is TRBV6-1, the J call TRBJ1-5, with D possibly TRBD1 on 5 matching bases. The CDR3 length is 13 residues. The V end was cut by 11 bases, the J end by 1 base, with 12 bases between. Germline-derived CDR1 and CDR2 are MNHNS and SASEGT. As DNA, the CDR3 is TGTGCCGGTCGGAGGGACAGCAATCAGCCCCAGCATTTT. It codes for CAGRRDSNQPQHF.

This clonotype was seen a handful of times. The J gene is TRBJ2-1, the V gene TRBV7-8, with TRBD2 identical over 9 bases. The CDR3 runs to 19 residues. The V segment lost 0 bases and the J segment 7 bases; nucleotides outside the gene matches: 16. CDR1 and CDR2 from the germline V gene are SGHVS and FQNEAQ. CDR3 loop: CASSLAEGGCGGALNEQFF. The CDR3 DNA is TGTGCCAGCAGCTTAGCAGAGGGGGGCTGCGGGGGGGCCTTGAATGAGCAGTTCTTC.

CDR3 protein: CAIRTALGETGELFF. The CDR3, as DNA: TGTGCCATCAGGACGGCGTTAGGTGAGACCGGGGAGCTGTTTTTT. The chain uses TRBV10-3 and TRBJ2-2; D is unresolved. V lost 6 bases, J lost 5 bases, and 16 bases lay in between. CDR1 is ENHRY, CDR2 SYGVKD, per germline. CDR3 length: 15 residues.

This clonotype was seen a handful of times. The chain employs TRBV11-2 and TRBJ2-3; 7 bases map to TRBD2. Unmatched junction bases numbered 4, after V lost 1 base and J lost 3 bases. Germline CDR1 and CDR2: SGHAT and FQNNGV. The CDR3 spans 15 residues. The CDR3 nucleotides are TGTGCCAGCAGCTTAGGCGGGGGTTGGACAGATACGCAGTATTTT. Its translation is CASSLGGGWTDTQYF. Variable domain in full (rest from reference TRBV11-2 and TRBJ2-3): EAGVAQSPRYKIIEKRQSVAFWCNPISGHATLYWYQQILGQGPKLLIQFQNNGVVDDSQLPKDRFSAERLKGVDSTLKIQPAKLEDSAVYLCASSLGGGWTDTQYFGPGTRLTVL.

This clonotype has more than one count but fewer than ten. Written as DNA, the CDR3 is TGCGCCAGCAGCCAAGATGTGTACCCCGGGGAGCTGTTTTTT. It specifies CASSQDVYPGELFF. The chain uses TRBV4-3 and TRBJ2-2; D unclear. V was trimmed by 0 bases and J by 6 bases, leaving 8 bases between them. The length of the CDR3 is 14 residues. Germline V gene sequence: CDR1 LGHNA, CDR2 YSLEER.

This clonotype has just a few counts. The V and J genes are TRBV11-2 and TRBJ2-2; 7 bases align to TRBD2. Germline values: CDR1 SGHAT, CDR2 FQNNGV. The V and J ends lost 1 base and 5 bases, in that order; junction bases with no gene match: 4. This CDR3 has 15 residues. Here the CDR3 DNA reads TGTGCCAGCAGCTTAGCGGGAGGAGAGACCGGGGAGCTGTTTTTT. Its translation is CASSLAGGETGELFF.

In its sample, this clonotype was seen many times. This sequence joins TRBV3-1 and TRBJ1-6; D is undetermined. Trimming cost V 0 bases and J 10 bases, with 10 bases left between them. The CDR3 loop spans 14 amino acids. The V gene's germline CDR1 is LGHDT and CDR2 YNNKEL (reference sequence). CDR3 loop: CASSQDRVGSPLHF. CDR3 in DNA: TGTGCCAGCAGCCAAGATAGGGTAGGATCACCCCTCCACTTT.

This clonotype was picked up a small number of times. This rearrangement joins TRBV20-1 to TRBJ2-3; a possible D gene is TRBD2 (6 bases). V shed 6 bases and J shed 2 bases, with 18 bases lying between them. There are 15 residues in the CDR3. CDR1 is DFQATT, CDR2 SNEGSKA, per germline (reference sequence). CDR3 nucleotides: TGCAGTGCCAGTGCCGCGGGGCTTCCCACAGATACGCAGTATTTT. Translation: CSASAAGLPTDTQYF.

This clonotype came up many times. The CDR3 DNA is TGCAGTGCTAGGATTCCGGGACTAGGGCTGGGTGGCAAAAACATTCAGTACTTC. Its protein product is CSARIPGLGLGGKNIQYF. V usage is TRBV20-1 and J usage is TRBJ2-4; 8 bases are shared with TRBD2. V lost 3 bases, J lost 3 bases, and 16 bases stayed unmatched. CDR3 length: 18 residues. Germline V gene sequence: CDR1 DFQATT, CDR2 SNEGSKA (reference sequence).

This clonotype was detected ten times or more. The chain employs TRBV6-5 and TRBJ2-1; no definite D call. This CDR3 has 14 residues. V dropped 5 bases and J dropped 0 bases, with 8 bases sitting between them. Germline CDR1 MNHEY, CDR2 SVGAGI. The CDR3, as DNA: TGTGCCAGCAGTGCTTCGAGCTCCTACAATGAGCAGTTCTTC. Its protein is CASSASSSYNEQFF.

The chain employs TRBV9 and TRBJ2-3, with no clear D. There are 14 residues in the CDR3. Trimming cost V 2 bases and J 1 base, with 8 bases left between them. Germline assignment: CDR1 SGDLS and CDR2 YYNGEE. The DNA of the CDR3 is TGTGCCAGCAGCGTTCTACTGGGCACAGATACGCAGTATTTT. Amino acid sequence: CASSVLLGTDTQYF.

The V gene is TRBV11-1, the J gene TRBJ2-7, with TRBD1 matching over 8 bases. The junction had 4 bases not matched to a gene; V was cut back by 6 bases and J by 0 bases. The CDR3 length is 14 residues. The germline V gene has CDR1 SGHAT and CDR2 FQDESV (reference sequence). The CDR3 protein is CASRSTGGSYEQYV. In nucleotides, the CDR3 is TGTGCCAGCAGATCAACAGGGGGCTCCTACGAGCAGTACGTC.

This clonotype has a handful of counts. The genes are TRBV7-9 and TRBJ2-3; D unclear. The CDR3 loop spans 16 amino acids. Trimming left V 1 base short and J 6 bases short, with 17 bases between. Germline V gene lookup returns CDR1 SEHNR and CDR2 FQNEAQ (reference sequence). The CDR3 region has the DNA TGTGCCAGCAGCTTAGATGACGCTAGTTTATGGGATACGCAGTATTTT. It yields the protein CASSLDDASLWDTQYF.

This rearrangement joins TRBV5-6 to TRBJ2-5, with TRBD1 identical over 8 bases. Germline CDR1 reads SGHDT; CDR2 reads YYEEEE. This CDR3 spans 16 amino acids. V was clipped by 1 base and J by 2 bases; unmatched bases: 7. Written as DNA, the CDR3 is TGTGCCAGCAGCTTGATCGGACAGGGCTTACAAGAGACCCAGTACTTC. Amino acid sequence: CASSLIGQGLQETQYF. Using reference TRBV5-6 and TRBJ2-5 for the parts outside the CDR3, the full variable domain is DAGVTQSPTHLIKTRGQQVTLRCSPKSGHDTVSWYQQALGQGPQFIFQYYEEEERQRGNFPDRFSGHQFPNYSSELNVNALLLGDSALYLCASSLIGQGLQETQYFGPGTRLLVL.

This clonotype has at least ten counts. CDR3 sequence reads: CASSKRAGADYNEQFF. CDR3 sequence (DNA): TGTGCCAGTAGTAAGAGGGCCGGAGCGGACTACAATGAGCAGTTCTTC. V and J are TRBV19 and TRBJ2-1, with a possible D match to TRBD2 (5 bases). V was cut by 4 bases and J by 3 bases, with 16 bases left in between. The CDR3 is 16 amino acids. Germline loops: CDR1 LNHDA, CDR2 SQIVND (reference sequence).

At least ten counts were recorded for this clonotype. The J gene is TRBJ2-7, the V gene TRBV5-1; D remains unclear. The germline V gene has CDR1 SGHRS and CDR2 YFSETQ. Trimming shortened V by 0 bases and J by 0 bases, and 10 bases separated the two germline ends. This CDR3 spans 15 amino acids. The CDR3 DNA follows: TGCGCCAGCAGCTTGGGGGAATTCAGCTCCTACGAGCAGTACTTC. Encoded protein: CASSLGEFSSYEQYF.

This chain connects TRBV7-2 to TRBJ1-1; D is unclear. CDR1 is SGHTA and CDR2 is FQGNSA in the germline V gene. V lost 3 bases and J lost 3, with 14 bases in between. The CDR3 consists of 15 residues. The CDR3, as DNA: TGTGCCAGCAGCTTGCTGCTTACTCAGGACACTGAAGCTTTCTTT. It encodes CASSLLLTQDTEAFF. Using reference TRBV7-2 and TRBJ1-1 for the parts outside the CDR3, the full variable domain is GAGVSQSPSNKVTEKGKDVELRCDPISGHTALYWYRQSLGQGLEFLIYFQGNSAPDKSGLPSDRFSAERTGGSVSTLTIQRTQQEDSAVYLCASSLLLTQDTEAFFGQGTRLTVV.

The chain recombines TRBV19 with TRBJ2-1; 12 bases fit TRBD2. Unmatched junction bases numbered 6, after V lost 7 bases and J lost 2 bases. Looked up from germline, CDR1 is LNHDA and CDR2 is SQIVND (reference sequence). CDR3 length: 16 residues. The DNA for the CDR3 is TGTGCCAGTACCCAACTAGCGGGGGGACCCTACAATGAGCAGTTCTTC. Amino acids: CASTQLAGGPYNEQFF.

J is TRBJ1-1 and V is TRBV12-3 or TRBV12-4; 8 bases map to TRBD1. This CDR3 spans 18 amino acids. V lost 6 bases and J lost 3; bases outside the gene matches: 18. CDR3 sequence (DNA): TGTGCCAGCAGGGGTAGGGGCAGGGGGCGCGAGGAGGACACTGAAGCTTTCTTT. Translation gives CASRGRGRGREEDTEAFF.

The V call is TRBV27, the J call TRBJ1-2; TRBD1 matches 9 bases. Germline V lookup: CDR1 MNHEY, CDR2 SMNVEV (reference sequence). The CDR3 has 15 residues. The ends lost 5 bases at V and 5 bases at J; junction bases unmatched: 9. CDR3 sequence reads: CASSIRPTGGYGYTF. As DNA, the CDR3 is TGTGCCAGCAGTATCCGTCCGACAGGGGGATATGGCTACACCTTC.